The 6 T cell receptor beta chains listed next were all sequenced from one sample in a study of shared clonotypes between healthy human individuals (dated by TCRdb to about 2020). CD8 naive samples were CD45RO-negative cells positively selected for CCR7, giving a CD45RA+CCR7+ population that excluded TemRA cells. To prepare the library, the immunoSEQ multiplex PCR assay was applied. The table was pulled from immuneACCESS by TCRdb, which kept in-frame rearrangements only. Such tables lose some clones; where checked, under half of the loss comes from unresolved V genes, and the rest has no known cause. The sample table lists more than 2 million clones, about 95% of them with a count of one. The ten largest clonotypes hold 0.85% to 1.2% of the sample. Sequenced: naive CD8+ T cells sorted from blood. This sample's cell subset or site label indicates: CD45RA+CCR7+. These receptors were taken from a man younger than 30 in good health.

The chain recombines TRBV30 with TRBJ1-5, with D perhaps TRBD1 (5 bases). Germline-derived CDR1 and CDR2 are GTSNPN and SVGIG (reference sequence). This CDR3 region has 17 residues. Trimming left V 0 bases short and J 5 bases short, with 20 bases between. The CDR3 coding sequence is TGTGCCTGGAGTGTTCTATTATTCGGAGGGACGCATCAGCCCCAGCATTTT. Its protein product is CAWSVLLFGGTHQPQHF.

This sequence joins TRBV7-3 and TRBJ1-1; a possible D gene is TRBD1 (5 bases). The V gene lost 2 bases and the J gene lost 11 bases, with 12 bases spanning the gap. The germline V gene has CDR1 SGHTA and CDR2 FQGTGA. The CDR3 loop spans 12 amino acids. The CDR3 is CASSLGPGPAFF. The CDR3 region has the DNA TGTGCCAGCAGCTTAGGCCCAGGGCCGGCTTTCTTT.

The J gene is TRBJ2-1, the V gene TRBV19; 10 bases align to TRBD2. Per the germline V gene, CDR1 is LNHDA and CDR2 is SQIVND (reference sequence). This CDR3 contains 15 residues. Trimming at V came to 7 bases and at J to 1 base, leaving 4 bases not matched to a gene. The CDR3 loop is CASNPSGSSYNEQFF. CDR3 bases: TGTGCCAGTAACCCTAGCGGGAGTTCCTACAATGAGCAGTTCTTC.

The chain combines TRBV7-6 with TRBJ2-3; D unresolved. Germline V gives CDR1 SGHVS, CDR2 FNYEAQ. Trimming pared 6 bases from V and 2 bases from J, leaving 12 bases between. The CDR3 runs to 14 residues. In DNA form, the CDR3 reads TGTGCCAGCAGTCCCGTACGGACCACAGATACGCAGTATTTT. As protein: CASSPVRTTDTQYF.

The chain couples TRBV4-1 to TRBJ2-3; the match to TRBD1 covers 9 bases. J was trimmed by 5 bases and V by 0 bases; bases with no gene match: 6. The germline gives CDR1 MGHRA, CDR2 YSYEKL. The CDR3 is made up of 16 amino acids. CDR3 sequence reads: CASSQDGTGFGDTQYF. The CDR3 DNA follows: TGCGCCAGCAGCCAAGACGGGACAGGGTTCGGAGATACGCAGTATTTT.

The chain recombines TRBV4-1 with TRBJ2-2, with D possibly being TRBD2 (6 bases). The CDR3 loop spans 14 amino acids. Trimming pared 3 bases from V and 6 bases from J, leaving 11 bases between. Germline loops: CDR1 MGHRA, CDR2 YSYEKL. The CDR3 bases are TGCGCCAGCAGCCAGGTACTAGCCCCCGGGGAGCTGTTTTTT. It translates to CASSQVLAPGELFF.